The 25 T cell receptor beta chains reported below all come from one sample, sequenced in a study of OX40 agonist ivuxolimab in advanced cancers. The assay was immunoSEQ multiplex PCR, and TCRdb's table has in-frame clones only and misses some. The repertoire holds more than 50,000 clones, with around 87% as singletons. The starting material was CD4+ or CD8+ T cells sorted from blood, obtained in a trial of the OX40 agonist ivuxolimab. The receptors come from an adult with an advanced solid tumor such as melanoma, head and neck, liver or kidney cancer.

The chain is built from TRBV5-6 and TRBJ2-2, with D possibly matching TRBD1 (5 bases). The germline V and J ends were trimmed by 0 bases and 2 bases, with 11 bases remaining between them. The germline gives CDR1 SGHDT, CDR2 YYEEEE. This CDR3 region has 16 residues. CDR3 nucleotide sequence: TGTGCCAGCAGCTTGGCCCAGGGCTTAAACACCGGGGAGCTGTTTTTT. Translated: CASSLAQGLNTGELFF.

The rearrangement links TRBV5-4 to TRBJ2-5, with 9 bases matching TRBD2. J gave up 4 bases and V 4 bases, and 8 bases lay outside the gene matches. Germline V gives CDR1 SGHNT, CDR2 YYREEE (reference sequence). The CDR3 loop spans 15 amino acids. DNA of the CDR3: TGTGCCAGCAGCCTAGGTAGCGGGGGCGGAGAGACCCAGTACTTC. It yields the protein CASSLGSGGGETQYF.

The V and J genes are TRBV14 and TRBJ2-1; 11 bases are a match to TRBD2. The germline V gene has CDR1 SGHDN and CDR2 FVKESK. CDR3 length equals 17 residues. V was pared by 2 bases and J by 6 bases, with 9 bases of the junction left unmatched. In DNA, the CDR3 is TGTGCCAGCAGCCAATTTGGGGGACTAGCGGCTGGCAATGAGCAGTTCTTC. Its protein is CASSQFGGLAAGNEQFF.

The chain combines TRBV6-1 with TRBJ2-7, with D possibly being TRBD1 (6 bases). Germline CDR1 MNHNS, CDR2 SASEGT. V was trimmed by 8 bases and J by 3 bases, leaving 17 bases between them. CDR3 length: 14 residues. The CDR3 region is CASQTGRAHYEQYF. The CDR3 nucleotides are TGTGCCAGCCAGACAGGCCGGGCTCACTACGAGCAGTACTTC.

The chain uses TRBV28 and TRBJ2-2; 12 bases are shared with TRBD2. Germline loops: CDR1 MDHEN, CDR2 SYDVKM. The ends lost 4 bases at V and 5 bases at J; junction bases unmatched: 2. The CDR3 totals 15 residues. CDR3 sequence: CASSSLAGGTGELFF. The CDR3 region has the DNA TGTGCCAGCAGTTCCCTAGCGGGAGGGACCGGGGAGCTGTTTTTT. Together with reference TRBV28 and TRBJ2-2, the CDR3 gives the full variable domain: DVKVTQSSRYLVKRTGEKVFLECVQDMDHENMFWYRQDPGLGLRLIYFSYDVKMKEKGDIPEGYSVSREKKERFSLILESASTNQTSMYLCASSSLAGGTGELFFGEGSRLTVL.

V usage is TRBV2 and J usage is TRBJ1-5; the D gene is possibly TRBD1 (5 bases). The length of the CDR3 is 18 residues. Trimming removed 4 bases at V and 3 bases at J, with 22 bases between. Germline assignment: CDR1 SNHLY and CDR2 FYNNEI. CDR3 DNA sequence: TGTGCCAGCAGTGTTCTCAGTTCTTGGTCAGGGTTCAATCAGCCCCAGCATTTT. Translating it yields CASSVLSSWSGFNQPQHF.

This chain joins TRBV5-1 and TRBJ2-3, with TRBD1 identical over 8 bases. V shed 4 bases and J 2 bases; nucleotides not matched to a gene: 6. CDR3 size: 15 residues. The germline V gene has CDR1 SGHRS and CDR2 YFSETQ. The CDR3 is CASSTGTGITDTQYF. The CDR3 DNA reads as TGCGCCAGCAGCACCGGGACAGGCATCACAGATACGCAGTATTTT.

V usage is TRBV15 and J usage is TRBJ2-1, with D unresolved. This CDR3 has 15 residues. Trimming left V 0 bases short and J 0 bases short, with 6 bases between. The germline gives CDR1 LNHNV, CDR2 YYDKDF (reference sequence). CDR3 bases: TGTGCCACCAGCAGAGAGGGCAGCTCCTACAATGAGCAGTTCTTC. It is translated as CATSREGSSYNEQFF. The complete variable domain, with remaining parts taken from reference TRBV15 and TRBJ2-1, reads DAMVIQNPRYQVTQFGKPVTLSCSQTLNHNVMYWYQQKSSQAPKLLFHYYDKDFNNEADTPDNFQSRRPNTSFCFLDIRSPGLGDTAMYLCATSREGSSYNEQFFGPGTRLTVL.

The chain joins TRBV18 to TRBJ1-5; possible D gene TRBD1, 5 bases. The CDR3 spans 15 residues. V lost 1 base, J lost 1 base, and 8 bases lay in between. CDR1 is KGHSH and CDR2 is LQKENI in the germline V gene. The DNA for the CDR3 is TGTGCCAGCTCACCACTCAGGGAAAGCAATCAGCCCCAGCATTTT. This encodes CASSPLRESNQPQHF.

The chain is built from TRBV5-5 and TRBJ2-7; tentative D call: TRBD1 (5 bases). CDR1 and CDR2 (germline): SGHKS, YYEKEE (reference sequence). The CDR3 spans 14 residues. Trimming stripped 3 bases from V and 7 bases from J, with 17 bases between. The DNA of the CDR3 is TGTGCCAGCAGCTATCAGGGTCACCCCAGGGAGCAGTACTTC. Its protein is CASSYQGHPREQYF.

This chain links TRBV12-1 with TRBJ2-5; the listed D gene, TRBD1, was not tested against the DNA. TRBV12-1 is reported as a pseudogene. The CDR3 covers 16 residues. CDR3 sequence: CASTPSHRAAQETQYF. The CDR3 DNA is TGTGCCAGCACCCCTTCCCACAGGGCCGCCCAAGAGACCCAGTACTTC.

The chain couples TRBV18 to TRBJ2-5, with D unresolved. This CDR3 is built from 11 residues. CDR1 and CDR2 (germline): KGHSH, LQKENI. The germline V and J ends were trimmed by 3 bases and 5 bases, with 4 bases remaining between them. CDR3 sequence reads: CASSPLETQYF. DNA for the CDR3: TGTGCCAGCTCACCCCTTGAGACCCAGTACTTC.

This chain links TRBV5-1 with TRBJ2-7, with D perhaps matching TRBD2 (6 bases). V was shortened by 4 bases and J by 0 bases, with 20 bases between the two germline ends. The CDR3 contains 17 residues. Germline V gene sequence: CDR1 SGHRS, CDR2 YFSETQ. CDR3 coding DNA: TGCGCCAGCAGCAGCTACCCCGGGACTCCAAGCTCCTACGAGCAGTACTTC. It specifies CASSSYPGTPSSYEQYF.

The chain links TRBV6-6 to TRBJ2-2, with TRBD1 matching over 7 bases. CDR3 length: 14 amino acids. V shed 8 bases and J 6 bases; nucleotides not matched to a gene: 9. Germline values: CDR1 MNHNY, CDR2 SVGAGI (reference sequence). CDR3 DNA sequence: TGTGCCAGCGGCCTCGACAGGGTGGCCGGGGAGCTGTTTTTT. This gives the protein CASGLDRVAGELFF.

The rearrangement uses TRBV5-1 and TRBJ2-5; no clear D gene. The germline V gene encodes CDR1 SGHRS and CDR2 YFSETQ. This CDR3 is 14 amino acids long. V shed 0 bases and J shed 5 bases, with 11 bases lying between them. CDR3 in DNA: TGCGCCAGCAGCTTGGCTAGTTACCTGGAGACCCAGTACTTC. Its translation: CASSLASYLETQYF.

The CDR3 sequence is CASSLGQVDTGELFF. CDR3 bases: TGTGCCAGCAGCTTGGGACAGGTGGACACCGGGGAGCTGTTTTTT. V and J are TRBV5-4 and TRBJ2-2, with D possibly being TRBD1 (6 bases). Germline values: CDR1 SGHNT, CDR2 YYREEE (reference sequence). This CDR3 is built from 15 residues. V shed 0 bases and J shed 3 bases, with 9 bases lying between them.

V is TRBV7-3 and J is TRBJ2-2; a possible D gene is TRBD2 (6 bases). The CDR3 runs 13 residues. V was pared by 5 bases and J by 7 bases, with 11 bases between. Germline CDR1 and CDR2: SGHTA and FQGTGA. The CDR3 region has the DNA TGTGCCAGCAGCCCCTCTAGCGTCGGGGAGCTGTTTTTT. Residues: CASSPSSVGELFF.

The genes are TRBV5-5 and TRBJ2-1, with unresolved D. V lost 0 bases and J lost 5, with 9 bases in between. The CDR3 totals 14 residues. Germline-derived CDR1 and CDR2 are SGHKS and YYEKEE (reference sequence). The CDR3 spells CASSLAGRDNEQFF. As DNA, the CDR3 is TGTGCCAGCAGCTTGGCCGGACGGGACAATGAGCAGTTCTTC.

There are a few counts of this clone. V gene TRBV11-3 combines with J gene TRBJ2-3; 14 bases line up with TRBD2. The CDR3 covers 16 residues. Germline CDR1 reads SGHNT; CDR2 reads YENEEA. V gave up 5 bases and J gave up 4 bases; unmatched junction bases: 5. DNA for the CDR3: TGTGCCAGCAGCATAGGGACTAGCGGGGGTCCAGATACGCAGTATTTT. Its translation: CASSIGTSGGPDTQYF. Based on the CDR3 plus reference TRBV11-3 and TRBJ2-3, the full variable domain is EAGVVQSPRYKIIEKKQPVAFWCNPISGHNTLYWYLQNLGQGPELLIRYENEEAVDDSQLPKDRFSAERLKGVDSTLKIQPAELGDSAVYLCASSIGTSGGPDTQYFGPGTRLTVL.

The CDR3 spells CSVARQGAIGELFF. The DNA of the CDR3 is TGCAGCGTTGCTAGGCAGGGGGCAATCGGGGAGCTGTTTTTT. V is TRBV29-1 and J is TRBJ2-2; 8 bases map to TRBD1. The CDR3 has 14 residues. The V and J ends lost 4 bases and 7 bases, in that order; junction bases with no gene match: 8. From germline, CDR1 is SQVTM and CDR2 ANQGSEA.

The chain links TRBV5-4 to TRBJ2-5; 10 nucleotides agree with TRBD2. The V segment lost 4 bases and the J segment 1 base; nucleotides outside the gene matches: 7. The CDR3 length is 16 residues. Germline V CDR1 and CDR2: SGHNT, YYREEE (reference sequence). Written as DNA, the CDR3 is TGTGCCAGCAGCGGGGCTAGCGGGGGAGGCCAAGAGACCCAGTACTTC. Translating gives CASSGASGGGQETQYF.

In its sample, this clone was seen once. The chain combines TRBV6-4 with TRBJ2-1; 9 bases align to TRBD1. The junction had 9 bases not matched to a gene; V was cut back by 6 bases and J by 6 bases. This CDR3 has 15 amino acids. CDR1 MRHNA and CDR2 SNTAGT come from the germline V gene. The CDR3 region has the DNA TGTGCCAGCAGCCAAGGACAGGGGAGGGGCAATGAGCAGTTCTTC. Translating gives CASSQGQGRGNEQFF.

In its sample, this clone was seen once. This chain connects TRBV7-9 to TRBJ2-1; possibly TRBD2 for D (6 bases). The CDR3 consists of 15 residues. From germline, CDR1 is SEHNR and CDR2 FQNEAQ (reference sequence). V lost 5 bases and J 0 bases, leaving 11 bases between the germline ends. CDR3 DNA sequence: TGTGCCAGCAGCCCCCGGGGGAGCTCCTACAATGAGCAGTTCTTC. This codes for CASSPRGSSYNEQFF.

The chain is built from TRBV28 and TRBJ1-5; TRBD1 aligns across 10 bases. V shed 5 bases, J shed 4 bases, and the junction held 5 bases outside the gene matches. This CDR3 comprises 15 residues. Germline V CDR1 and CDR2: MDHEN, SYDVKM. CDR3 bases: TGTGCCAGCAGTCGTGGACAGGGGGTTAATCAGCCCCAGCATTTT. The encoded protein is CASSRGQGVNQPQHF.

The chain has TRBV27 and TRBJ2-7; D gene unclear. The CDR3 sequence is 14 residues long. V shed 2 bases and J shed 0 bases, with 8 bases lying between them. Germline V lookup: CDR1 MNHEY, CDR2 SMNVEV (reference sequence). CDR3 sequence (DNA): TGTGCCAGCAGTTTACGTGGCCACTCCTACGAGCAGTACTTC. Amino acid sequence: CASSLRGHSYEQYF.